The 13 T cell receptor beta chains presented below share a single source sample, sequenced in a study of T cells in tuberculosis. Documented time point: new active TB diagnosis, blood taken before or within 7 days of starting treatment. Libraries were prepared by immunoSEQ multiplex PCR; TCRdb keeps only in-frame clonotypes and omits some of them. The data hold some 49,000 clones, with 90% to 95% observed a single time. Sequenced here: PBMCs, sampled at tuberculosis diagnosis. The receptors were sampled from an adult with tuberculosis.

The V gene is TRBV30, the J gene TRBJ2-1; 7 positions agree with TRBD2. Germline CDR1 and CDR2: GTSNPN and SVGIG (reference sequence). This CDR3 has 16 amino acids. The V gene end was trimmed by 2 bases and the J gene end by 0 bases; junction bases not matched to a gene: 7. This chain's CDR3 is CAWSLFRDYSYNEQFF. In DNA form, the CDR3 reads TGTGCCTGGAGTCTCTTCCGGGACTACTCCTACAATGAGCAGTTCTTC.

This clone was picked up one time. The chain uses TRBV28 and TRBJ2-7; D gene unclear. V was trimmed by 5 bases and J by 3 bases, leaving 14 bases between them. Germline CDR1 reads MDHEN; CDR2 reads SYDVKM. This CDR3 contains 14 residues. DNA for the CDR3: TGTGCCAGCAGTGCATTCAGGCATCTCTACGAGCAGTACTTC. It specifies CASSAFRHLYEQYF.

V usage is TRBV27 and J usage is TRBJ2-2, with TRBD2 matching over 7 bases. The CDR3 runs to 15 residues. V lost 5 bases to trimming and J lost 7 bases; unmatched junction nucleotides: 10. Looked up from germline, CDR1 is MNHEY and CDR2 is SMNVEV (reference sequence). In DNA, the CDR3 is TGTGCCAGCAGTCTTGGGAGCGGGAAGTTCGGGGAGCTGTTTTTT. Encoded protein: CASSLGSGKFGELFF.

The chain is built from TRBV28 and TRBJ2-1; D uncertain. Germline V gene lookup returns CDR1 MDHEN and CDR2 SYDVKM. The CDR3 loop spans 11 amino acids. As DNA, the CDR3 is TGTGCATCCCGCTCCTACAATGAGCAGTTCTTC. This sequence encodes CASRSYNEQFF.

The chain combines TRBV6-6 with TRBJ2-7; 7 bases line up with TRBD1. Trimming cost V 2 bases and J 2 bases; bases outside gene matches: 3. The germline V gene has CDR1 MNHNY and CDR2 SVGAGI (reference sequence). CDR3 length: 14 amino acids. CDR3 residues: CASSYLDRPYEQYF. CDR3 nucleotide sequence: TGTGCCAGCAGTTACCTGGACAGGCCCTACGAGCAGTACTTC.

This sequence joins TRBV9 and TRBJ2-1; TRBD2 matches at 9 bases. Per germline, CDR1 SGDLS and CDR2 YYNGEE. V lost 3 bases, J lost 8 bases, and 9 bases stayed unmatched. The CDR3 has 15 amino acids. The CDR3 bases are TGTGCCAGCAGCGACACCGGGACTAGCACCGATGAGCAGTTCTTC. Encoded protein: CASSDTGTSTDEQFF.

The V and J genes are TRBV29-1 and TRBJ2-1; a weak D match, TRBD2 (6 bases). The CDR3 consists of 14 residues. Germline V gives CDR1 SQVTM, CDR2 ANQGSEA. Deletions cut 7 bases from V and 5 bases from J, with 18 bases between. This CDR3 reads CSATAGLRNNEQFF. The CDR3 DNA is TGCAGCGCAACCGCGGGATTACGGAACAATGAGCAGTTCTTC.

This rearrangement joins TRBV5-6 to TRBJ2-3, with 13 bases that match TRBD2. This CDR3 region has 17 residues. V trimming: 4 bases; J trimming: 2 bases; junction bases outside the gene matches: 7. Germline V gives CDR1 SGHDT, CDR2 YYEEEE. The CDR3 DNA follows: TGTGCCAGCAGCACCCCGGGACTAGCGGGAAACACAGATACGCAGTATTTT. Translated: CASSTPGLAGNTDTQYF.

As to this clone: A read error may account for a junction end that differs from germline. V usage is TRBV7-2 and J usage is TRBJ2-7; 7 nucleotides line up with TRBD1. The CDR3 consists of 14 residues. Looked up from germline, CDR1 is SGHTA and CDR2 is FQGNSA. CDR3 in DNA: TGTGCCAGCAGCTTAGGGCCCGGGCCAGGGGGATTGAACTTC. It encodes CASSLGPGPGGLNF.

This sequence joins TRBV2 and TRBJ1-1; D possibly corresponds to TRBD1 (6 bases). The V and J ends lost 1 base and 8 bases respectively, with 14 bases between them. The V gene's germline CDR1 is SNHLY and CDR2 FYNNEI. The CDR3 contains 14 residues. The CDR3 DNA follows: TGTGCCAGCAGTGAAGACAGGGCCCCGGCGGAAGCTTTCTTT. It translates to CASSEDRAPAEAFF.

This clone was counted only a few times. The V and J genes are TRBV11-2 and TRBJ2-7, with a possible D match to TRBD2 (5 bases). Germline V CDR1 and CDR2: SGHAT, FQNNGV. Trimming removed 1 base from V and 6 bases from J, with 25 bases in between. The CDR3 spans 18 residues. This chain's CDR3 is CASSLVASSVFVSGEQYF. CDR3 coding DNA: TGTGCCAGCAGCTTAGTGGCTAGCAGCGTCTTTGTGTCGGGCGAGCAGTACTTC.

This clone is a singleton in its sample. This chain links TRBV27 with TRBJ1-5, with TRBD1 as a possible D gene (5 bases). Germline V lookup: CDR1 MNHEY, CDR2 SMNVEV (reference sequence). Trimming pared 5 bases from V and 4 bases from J, leaving 12 bases between. This CDR3 has 14 residues. The CDR3: CASSPPGRNQPQHF. The CDR3 coding sequence is TGTGCCAGCAGTCCGCCAGGGAGGAATCAGCCCCAGCATTTT.

The chain has TRBV6-5 and TRBJ1-1, with D maybe TRBD1 (5 bases). This CDR3 has 13 residues. Germline CDR1 and CDR2: MNHEY and SVGAGI. Deletions cut 5 bases from V and 2 bases from J, with 9 bases between. The CDR3: CASSETVNTEAFF. CDR3 in DNA: TGTGCCAGCAGTGAGACAGTTAACACTGAAGCTTTCTTT.